The table lists the clone carrying this T cell receptor beta chain with a few counts. This record belongs to a study of T-cell reconstitution after alpha-beta-depleted transplantation in children. There are 18 residues in the CDR3. V gave up 4 bases and J gave up 6 bases; unmatched junction bases: 13. Preparation of the TCRbeta library involved a method that used unique molecular identifiers. Each CDR3 protein gets one entry after TCRdb re-called the PCR reads with MiXCR. The table has hundreds of thousands of distinct CDR3 sequences, more than 9% seen once. This chain uses TRBV12-3 or TRBV12-4 with TRBJ1-5, with 12 bases matching TRBD1. This clonotype was obtained from a male patient under 10 years old who had a stem cell transplant for chronic granulomatous disease, so the T cells may come from the graft donor. The sequencing here drew on peripheral blood, taken 180 days after TCRalphabeta/CD19-depleted stem cell transplant. CDR3 sequence: CASSSISGTGGSSQPQHF. CDR3 coding DNA: TGTGCCAGCAGTTCCATTTCAGGGACAGGGGGCTCGAGTCAGCCCCAGCATTTT.